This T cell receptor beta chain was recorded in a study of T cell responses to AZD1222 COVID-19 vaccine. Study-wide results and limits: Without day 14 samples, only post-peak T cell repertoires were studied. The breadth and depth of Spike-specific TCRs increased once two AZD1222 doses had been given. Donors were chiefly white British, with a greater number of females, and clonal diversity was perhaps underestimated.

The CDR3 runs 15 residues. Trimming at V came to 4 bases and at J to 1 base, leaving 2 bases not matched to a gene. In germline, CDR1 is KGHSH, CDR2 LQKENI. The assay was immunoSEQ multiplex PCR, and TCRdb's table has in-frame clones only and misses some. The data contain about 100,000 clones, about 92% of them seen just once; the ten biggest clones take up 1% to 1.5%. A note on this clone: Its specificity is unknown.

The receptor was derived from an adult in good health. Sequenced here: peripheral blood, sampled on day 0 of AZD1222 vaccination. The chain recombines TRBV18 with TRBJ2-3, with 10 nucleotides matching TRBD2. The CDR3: CASSLGTSGTDTQYF. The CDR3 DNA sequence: TGTGCCAGCTCACTCGGGACTAGCGGCACAGATACGCAGTATTTT.